This T cell receptor beta chain was sequenced for a study of cytomegalovirus exposure and HLA in healthy donors. Across the whole study: Most genotyped donors, 65% to 90% of 398, had Caucasian-associated genetic ancestry. Regarding the study as a whole: TCR beta V- and J-gene trimming was later associated with a missense DCLRE1C variant.

This clone was observed once. As yet, its antigen is unknown. PCR primers comprised 60 Vbeta and 13 Jbeta primers. Per the original data handling: Unique TCR beta chains numbered roughly 84 million in a later analysis, with around 10 million shared. Sequencing used immunoSEQ multiplex PCR; TCRdb keeps in-frame clones, though not all of them. From that table come the V and J calls and clone size; the DNA was used to work out D and trimming. The table lists 200,000 to 250,000 clones, about 82% of them singletons, with about 3% in the top ten. Germline V gene sequence: CDR1 LNHDA, CDR2 SQIVND (reference sequence). CDR3 length equals 15 residues. V was shortened by 10 bases and J by 4 bases, with 20 bases between the two germline ends.

The source of this sequence is a man under 40 in good health and CMV-seronegative. The rearrangement links TRBV19 to TRBJ1-5; D is unclear. The sample consisted of PBMCs. The chain's CDR3 is CATLGRLSENQPQHF. In DNA form, the CDR3 reads TGTGCCACCCTTGGGAGATTGTCGGAAAATCAGCCCCAGCATTTT.